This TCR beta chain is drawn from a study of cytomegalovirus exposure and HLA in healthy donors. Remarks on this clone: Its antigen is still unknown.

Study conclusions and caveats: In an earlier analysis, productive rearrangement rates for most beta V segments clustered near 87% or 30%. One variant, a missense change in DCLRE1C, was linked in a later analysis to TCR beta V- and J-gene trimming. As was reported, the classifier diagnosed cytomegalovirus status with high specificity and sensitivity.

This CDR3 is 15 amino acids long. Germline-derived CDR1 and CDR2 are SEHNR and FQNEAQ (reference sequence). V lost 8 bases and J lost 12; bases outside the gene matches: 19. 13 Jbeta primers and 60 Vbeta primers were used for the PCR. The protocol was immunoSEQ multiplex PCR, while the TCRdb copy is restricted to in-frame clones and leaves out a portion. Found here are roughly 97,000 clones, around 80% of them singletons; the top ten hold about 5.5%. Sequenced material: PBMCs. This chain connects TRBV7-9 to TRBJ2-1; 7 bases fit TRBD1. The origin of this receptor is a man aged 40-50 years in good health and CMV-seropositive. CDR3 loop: CASVLGTAFPTGQFF. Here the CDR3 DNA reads TGTGCCAGCGTACTTGGGACAGCTTTCCCTACGGGGCAGTTCTTC.